This is a list of T cell receptor beta chains from one sample in a study of cytomegalovirus exposure and HLA in healthy donors. This table comes from immunoSEQ multiplex PCR, and its TCRdb copy is limited to in-frame clones, with some not included. Altogether about 110,000 clones are present, 74% being singletons, with the ten largest covering more than 2%. Material for sequencing was PBMCs. The source of these receptors is a man between 45 and 60 years old in good health and CMV-seropositive. The CDR3 runs from the conserved cysteine through the conserved F or W. Each record gives: J gene, clone size, CDR3 length, D gene, V gene, CDR3 DNA, CDR3 protein. A D gene is named only where the DNA matches it firmly. Clone size is shown for a subset of rows, as once, few, many or a class of expanded clone.

J gene: TRBJ2-7; clone size: once; CDR3 length: 15; D gene: TRBD1; V gene: TRBV10-1; CDR3 DNA: TGCGCCAGCAGTGTTGAGACAGGGCCCCGGGACGAGCAGTACTTC; CDR3 protein: CASSVETGPRDEQYF
J gene: TRBJ2-7; clone size: -; CDR3 length: 14; D gene: TRBD2; V gene: TRBV4-1; CDR3 DNA: TGCGCCAGCAGTTCATCGGGGACTACCTACGAGCAGTACTTC; CDR3 protein: CASSSSGTTYEQYF
J gene: TRBJ1-1; clone size: -; CDR3 length: 16; D gene: TRBD1; V gene: TRBV5-1; CDR3 DNA: TGCGCCAGCAGCCTAGGGACAGATGGAATGAACACTGAAGCTTTCTTT; CDR3 protein: CASSLGTDGMNTEAFF
J gene: TRBJ2-1; clone size: -; CDR3 length: 15; D gene: TRBD2; V gene: TRBV19; CDR3 DNA: TGTGCCAGTAGTATAGGAAGCGGGAGTATGGATGAGCAGTTCTTC; CDR3 protein: CASSIGSGSMDEQFF
J gene: TRBJ2-7; clone size: -; CDR3 length: 15; D gene: TRBD2; V gene: TRBV19; CDR3 DNA: TGTGCCAGTAGCTTAACTAGCGAGGGGCTTTACGAGCAGTACTTC; CDR3 protein: CASSLTSEGLYEQYF
J gene: TRBJ2-2; clone size: -; CDR3 length: 16; D gene: -; V gene: TRBV5-1; CDR3 DNA: TGCGCCAGCAGCACAACAGGGTCGGGGAACACCGGGGAGCTGTTTTTT; CDR3 protein: CASSTTGSGNTGELFF
J gene: TRBJ2-5; clone size: -; CDR3 length: 16; D gene: TRBD2; V gene: TRBV30; CDR3 DNA: TGTGCCTGGAGTCTCCTGGACGCCCGGGAGGGGGAGACCCAGTACTTC; CDR3 protein: CAWSLLDAREGETQYF
J gene: TRBJ2-7; clone size: -; CDR3 length: 16; D gene: TRBD2; V gene: TRBV7-9; CDR3 DNA: TGTGCCAGCAGCTTGGACGGGAGGGGAACTTCCTACGAGCAGTACTTC; CDR3 protein: CASSLDGRGTSYEQYF
J gene: TRBJ1-2; clone size: -; CDR3 length: 14; D gene: -; V gene: TRBV10-3; CDR3 DNA: TGTGCCATCAGTAATTCACAGGATAACTATGGCTACACCTTC; CDR3 protein: CAISNSQDNYGYTF
J gene: TRBJ2-3; clone size: -; CDR3 length: 14; D gene: -; V gene: TRBV6-1; CDR3 DNA: TGTGCCAGCACCCGAAGCCCGGGCACAGATACGCAGTATTTT; CDR3 protein: CASTRSPGTDTQYF
J gene: TRBJ2-1; clone size: -; CDR3 length: 17; D gene: TRBD2; V gene: TRBV9; CDR3 DNA: TGTGCCAGCAGCGTAGGAATAGAGGCGGGAGTCGGGGTTGAGCAGTTCTTC; CDR3 protein: CASSVGIEAGVGVEQFF
J gene: TRBJ2-3; clone size: few; CDR3 length: 13; D gene: -; V gene: TRBV7-2; CDR3 DNA: TGTGCCAGCAGCCCTCGCCTGAGAGATACGCAGTATTTT; CDR3 protein: CASSPRLRDTQYF
J gene: TRBJ1-1; clone size: -; CDR3 length: 14; D gene: TRBD1; V gene: TRBV2; CDR3 DNA: TGTGCCAGCAGAGGGGACAGGGGGAACACTGAAGCTTTCTTT; CDR3 protein: CASRGDRGNTEAFF
J gene: TRBJ1-3; clone size: -; CDR3 length: 14; D gene: TRBD1; V gene: TRBV10-2; CDR3 DNA: TGCGCCAGCAGCGGGACAGTCTCTGGAAACACCATATATTTT; CDR3 protein: CASSGTVSGNTIYF